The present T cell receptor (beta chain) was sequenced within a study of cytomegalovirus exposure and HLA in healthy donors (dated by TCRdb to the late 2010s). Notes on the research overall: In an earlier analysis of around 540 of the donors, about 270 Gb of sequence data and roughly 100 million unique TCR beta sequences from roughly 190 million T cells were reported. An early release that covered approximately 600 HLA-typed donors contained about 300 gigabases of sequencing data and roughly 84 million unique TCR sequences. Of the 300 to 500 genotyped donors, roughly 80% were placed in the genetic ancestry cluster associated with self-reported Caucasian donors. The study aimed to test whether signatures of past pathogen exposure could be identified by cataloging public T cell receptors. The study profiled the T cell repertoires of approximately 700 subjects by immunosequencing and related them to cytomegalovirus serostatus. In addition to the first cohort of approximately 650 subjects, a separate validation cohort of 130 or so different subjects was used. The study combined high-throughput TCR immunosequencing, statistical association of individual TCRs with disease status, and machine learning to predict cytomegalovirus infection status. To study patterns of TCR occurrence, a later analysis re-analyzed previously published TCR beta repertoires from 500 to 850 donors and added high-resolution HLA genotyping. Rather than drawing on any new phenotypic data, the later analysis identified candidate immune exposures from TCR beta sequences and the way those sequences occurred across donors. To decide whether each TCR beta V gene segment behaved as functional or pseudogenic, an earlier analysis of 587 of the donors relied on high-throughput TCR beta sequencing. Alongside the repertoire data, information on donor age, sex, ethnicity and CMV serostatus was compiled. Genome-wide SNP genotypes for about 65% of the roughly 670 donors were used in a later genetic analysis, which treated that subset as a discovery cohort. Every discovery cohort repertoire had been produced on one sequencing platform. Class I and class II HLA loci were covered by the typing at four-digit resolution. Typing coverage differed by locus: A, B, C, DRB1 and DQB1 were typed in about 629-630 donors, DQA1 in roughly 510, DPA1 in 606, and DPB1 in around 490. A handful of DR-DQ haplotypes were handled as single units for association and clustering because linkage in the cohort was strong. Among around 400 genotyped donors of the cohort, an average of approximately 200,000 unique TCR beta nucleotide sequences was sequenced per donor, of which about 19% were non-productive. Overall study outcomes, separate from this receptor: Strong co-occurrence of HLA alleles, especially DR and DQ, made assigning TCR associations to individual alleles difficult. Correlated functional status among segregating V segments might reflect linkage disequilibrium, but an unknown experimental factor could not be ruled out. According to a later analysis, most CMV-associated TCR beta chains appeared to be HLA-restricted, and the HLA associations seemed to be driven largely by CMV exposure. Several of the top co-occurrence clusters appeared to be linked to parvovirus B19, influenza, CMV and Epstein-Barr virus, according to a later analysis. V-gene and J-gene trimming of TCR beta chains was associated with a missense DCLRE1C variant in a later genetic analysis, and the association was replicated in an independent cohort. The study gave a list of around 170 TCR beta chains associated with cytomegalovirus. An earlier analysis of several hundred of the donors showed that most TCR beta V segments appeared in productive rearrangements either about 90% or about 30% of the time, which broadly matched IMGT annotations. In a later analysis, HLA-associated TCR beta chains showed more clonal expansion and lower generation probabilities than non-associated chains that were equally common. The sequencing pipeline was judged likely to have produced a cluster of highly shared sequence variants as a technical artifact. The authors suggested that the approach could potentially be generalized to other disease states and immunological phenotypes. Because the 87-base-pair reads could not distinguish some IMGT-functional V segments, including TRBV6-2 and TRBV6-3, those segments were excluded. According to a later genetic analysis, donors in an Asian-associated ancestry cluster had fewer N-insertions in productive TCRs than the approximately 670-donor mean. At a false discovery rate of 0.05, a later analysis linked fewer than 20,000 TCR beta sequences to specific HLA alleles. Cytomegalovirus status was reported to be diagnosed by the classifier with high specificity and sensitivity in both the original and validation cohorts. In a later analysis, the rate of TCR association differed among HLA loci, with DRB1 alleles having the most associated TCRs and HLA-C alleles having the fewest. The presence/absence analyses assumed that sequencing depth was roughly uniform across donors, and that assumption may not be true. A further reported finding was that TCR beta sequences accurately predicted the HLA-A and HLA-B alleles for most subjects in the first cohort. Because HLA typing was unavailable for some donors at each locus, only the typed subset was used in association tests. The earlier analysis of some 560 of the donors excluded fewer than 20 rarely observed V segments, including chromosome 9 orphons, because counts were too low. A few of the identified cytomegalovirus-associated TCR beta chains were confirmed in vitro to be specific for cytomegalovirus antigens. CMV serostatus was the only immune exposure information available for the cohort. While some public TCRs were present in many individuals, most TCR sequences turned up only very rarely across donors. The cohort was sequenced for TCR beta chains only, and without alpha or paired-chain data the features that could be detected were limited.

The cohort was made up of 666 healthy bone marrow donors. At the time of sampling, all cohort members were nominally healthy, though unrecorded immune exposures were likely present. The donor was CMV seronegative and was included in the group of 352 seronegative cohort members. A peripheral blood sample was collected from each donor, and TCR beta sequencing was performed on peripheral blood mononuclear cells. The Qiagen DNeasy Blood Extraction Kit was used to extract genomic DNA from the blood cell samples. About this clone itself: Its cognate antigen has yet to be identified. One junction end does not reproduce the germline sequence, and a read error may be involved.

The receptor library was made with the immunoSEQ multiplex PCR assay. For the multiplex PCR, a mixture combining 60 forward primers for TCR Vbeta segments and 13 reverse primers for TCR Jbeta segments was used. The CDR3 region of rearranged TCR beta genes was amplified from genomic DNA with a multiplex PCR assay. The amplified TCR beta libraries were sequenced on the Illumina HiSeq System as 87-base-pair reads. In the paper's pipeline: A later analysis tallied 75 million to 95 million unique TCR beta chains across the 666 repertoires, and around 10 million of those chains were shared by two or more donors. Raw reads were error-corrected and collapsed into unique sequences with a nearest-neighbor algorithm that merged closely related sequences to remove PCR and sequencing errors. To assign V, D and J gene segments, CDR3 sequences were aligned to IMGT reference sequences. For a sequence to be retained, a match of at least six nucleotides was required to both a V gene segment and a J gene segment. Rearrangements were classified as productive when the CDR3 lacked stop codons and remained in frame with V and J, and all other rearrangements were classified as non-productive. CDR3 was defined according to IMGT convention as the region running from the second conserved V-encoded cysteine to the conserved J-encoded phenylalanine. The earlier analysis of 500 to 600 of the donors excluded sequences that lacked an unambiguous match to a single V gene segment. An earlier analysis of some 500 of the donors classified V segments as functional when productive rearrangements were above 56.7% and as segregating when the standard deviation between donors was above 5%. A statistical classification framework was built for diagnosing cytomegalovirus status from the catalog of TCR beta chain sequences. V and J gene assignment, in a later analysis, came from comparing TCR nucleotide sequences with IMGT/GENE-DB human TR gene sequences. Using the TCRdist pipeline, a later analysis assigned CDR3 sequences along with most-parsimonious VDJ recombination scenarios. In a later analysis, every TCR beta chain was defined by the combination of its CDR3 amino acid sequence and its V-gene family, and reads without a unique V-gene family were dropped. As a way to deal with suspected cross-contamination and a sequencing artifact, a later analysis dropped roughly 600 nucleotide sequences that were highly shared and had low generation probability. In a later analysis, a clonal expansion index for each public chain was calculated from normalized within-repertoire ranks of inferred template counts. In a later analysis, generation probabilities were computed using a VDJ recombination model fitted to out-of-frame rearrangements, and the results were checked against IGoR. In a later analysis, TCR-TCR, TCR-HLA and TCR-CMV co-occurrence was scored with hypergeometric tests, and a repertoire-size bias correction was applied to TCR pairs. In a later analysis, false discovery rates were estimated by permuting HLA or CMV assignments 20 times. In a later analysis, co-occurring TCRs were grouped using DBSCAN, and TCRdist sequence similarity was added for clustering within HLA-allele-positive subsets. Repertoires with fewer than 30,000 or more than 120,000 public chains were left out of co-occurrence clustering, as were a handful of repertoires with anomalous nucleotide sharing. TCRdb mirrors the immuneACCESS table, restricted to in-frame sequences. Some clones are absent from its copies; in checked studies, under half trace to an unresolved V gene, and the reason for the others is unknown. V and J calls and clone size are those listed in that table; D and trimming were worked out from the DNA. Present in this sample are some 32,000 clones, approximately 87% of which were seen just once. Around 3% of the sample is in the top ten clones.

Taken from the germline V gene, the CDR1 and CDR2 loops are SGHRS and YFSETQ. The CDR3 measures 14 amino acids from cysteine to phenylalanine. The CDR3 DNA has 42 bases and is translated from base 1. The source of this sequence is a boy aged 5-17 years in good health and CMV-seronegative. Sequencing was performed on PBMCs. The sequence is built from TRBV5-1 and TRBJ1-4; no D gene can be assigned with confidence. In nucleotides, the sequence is TGCGCCAGCAGCTGGGGTCGGACTAATGAAAAACTGCTTTTT. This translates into CASSWGRTNEKLLF. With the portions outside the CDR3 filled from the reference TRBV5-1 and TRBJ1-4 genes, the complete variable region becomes KAGVTQTPRYLIKTRGQQVTLSCSPISGHRSVSWYQQTPGQGLQFLFEYFSETQRNKGNFPGRFSGRQFSNSRSEMNVSTLELGDSALYLCASSWGRTNEKLLFGSGTQLSVL.